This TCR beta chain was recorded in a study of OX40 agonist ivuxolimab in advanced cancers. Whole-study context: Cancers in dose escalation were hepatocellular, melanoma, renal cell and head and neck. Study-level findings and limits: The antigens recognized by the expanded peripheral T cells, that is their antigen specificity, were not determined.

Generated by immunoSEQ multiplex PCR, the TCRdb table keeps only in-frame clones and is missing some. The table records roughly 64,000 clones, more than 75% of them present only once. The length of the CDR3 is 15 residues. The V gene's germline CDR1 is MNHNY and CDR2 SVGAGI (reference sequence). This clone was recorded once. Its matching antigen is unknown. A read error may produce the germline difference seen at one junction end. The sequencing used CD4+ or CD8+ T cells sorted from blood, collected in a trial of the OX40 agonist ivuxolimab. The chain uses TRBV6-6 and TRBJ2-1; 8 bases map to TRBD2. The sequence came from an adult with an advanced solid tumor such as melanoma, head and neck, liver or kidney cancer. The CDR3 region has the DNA TGTGCCGGCAGTTACGCGGGAGGCCCGCGTCCAGTGCAGTTCTTC. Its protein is CAGSYAGGPRPVQFF.